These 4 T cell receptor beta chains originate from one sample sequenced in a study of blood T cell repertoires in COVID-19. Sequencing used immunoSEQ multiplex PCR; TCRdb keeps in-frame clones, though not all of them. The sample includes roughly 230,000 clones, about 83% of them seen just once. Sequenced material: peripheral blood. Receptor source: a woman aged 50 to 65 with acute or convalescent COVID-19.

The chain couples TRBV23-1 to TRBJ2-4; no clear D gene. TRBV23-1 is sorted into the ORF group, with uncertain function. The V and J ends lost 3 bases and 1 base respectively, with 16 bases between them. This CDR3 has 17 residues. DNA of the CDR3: TGCGCCAGCAGTCACCCCGGCGGCCGTGGGGCCAAAAACATTCAGTACTTC. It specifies CASSHPGGRGAKNIQYF.

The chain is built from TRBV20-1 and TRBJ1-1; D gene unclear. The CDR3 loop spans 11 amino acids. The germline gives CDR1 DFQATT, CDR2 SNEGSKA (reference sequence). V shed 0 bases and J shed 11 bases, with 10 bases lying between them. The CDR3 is CSARDRGEAFF. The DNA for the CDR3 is TGCAGTGCTAGAGATCGCGGAGAGGCTTTCTTT.

In nucleotides, the CDR3 is TGTGCCACCAGCAGTCCAGGGGGCAACGACGAGCAGTACTTC. Translation: CATSSPGGNDEQYF. This sequence joins TRBV15 and TRBJ2-7; 8 bases fit TRBD1. J gave up 5 bases and V 3 bases, and 6 bases lay outside the gene matches. The CDR3 contains 14 residues. Per germline, CDR1 LNHNV and CDR2 YYDKDF (reference sequence).

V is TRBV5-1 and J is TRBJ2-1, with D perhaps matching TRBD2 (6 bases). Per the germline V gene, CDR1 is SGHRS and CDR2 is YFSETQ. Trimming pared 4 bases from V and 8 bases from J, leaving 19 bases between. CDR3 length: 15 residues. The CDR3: CASSAGTPRVHEQFF. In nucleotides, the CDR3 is TGCGCCAGCAGCGCCGGGACTCCAAGAGTCCATGAGCAGTTCTTC.